This T cell receptor (beta chain) originates from a study of cytomegalovirus exposure and HLA in healthy donors (dated by TCRdb to about 2017). The study in broad terms: According to an earlier analysis of a few hundred of the donors, about 170 million T cells yielded 117 million unique TCR beta sequences and less than 300 Gb of sequence data. In the later analysis, no new phenotypic data were used to find candidate immune exposures; instead, reliance was placed on TCR beta sequences and their occurrence across donors. Of the roughly 400 genotyped donors, 81% fell in the genetic ancestry cluster associated with self-reported Caucasian donors. A later genetic analysis took genome-wide SNP genotypes for about 55% of the roughly 700 donors and used that subset as a discovery cohort. A later analysis re-analyzed previously published TCR beta repertoires from 600 to 850 donors and added high-resolution HLA genotyping to study TCR occurrence patterns. An earlier analysis of several hundred of the donors used high-throughput TCR beta sequencing to judge whether each TCR beta V gene segment behaved as functional or pseudogenic. Donor age, sex, ethnicity and CMV serostatus were compiled together with the repertoire data. Every discovery cohort repertoire had been produced on one sequencing platform. Besides the first cohort of about 730 subjects, a separate validation cohort made up of over 100 different subjects was used. The study used immunosequencing to profile the T cell repertoires of 666 subjects and linked those repertoires to cytomegalovirus serostatus. The number of typed donors differed by locus: roughly 629-640 for A, B, C, DRB1 and DQB1; about 520 for DQA1; approximately 600 for DPA1; and about 450 for DPB1. The aim of the study was to test whether cataloging public T cell receptors could identify signatures of past pathogen exposure. HLA typing included class I and class II loci at four-digit resolution. Across under 500 genotyped donors of the cohort, an average of about 240,000 unique TCR beta nucleotide sequences per donor were sequenced, and roughly 20% of those sequences were non-productive. An early release covering 500 to 750 HLA-typed donors comprised about 320 gigabases of sequencing data and around 80 million unique TCR sequences. About five DR-DQ haplotypes were treated as single units for association and clustering because of strong linkage in the cohort. The study combined high-throughput TCR immunosequencing, statistical association of individual TCRs with disease status, and machine learning to predict cytomegalovirus infection status.

The cohort was made up of 666 healthy bone marrow donors. At the time of sampling, every cohort member was nominally healthy, though immune exposures that went unrecorded were likely present. The donor tested CMV seropositive and was one of the 289 seropositive cohort members. A peripheral blood sample was collected from each donor, and TCR beta sequencing was performed on peripheral blood mononuclear cells. Genomic DNA extraction from the blood cell samples was performed with the Qiagen DNeasy Blood Extraction Kit. After removal of 0 bases from V and 5 bases from J, the junction retains 8 bases not matched to a gene. The germline V gene provides CDR1 SGHTA and CDR2 FQGTGA. The CDR3 covers 17 residues, taking in both the cysteine and the phenylalanine. Only the CDR3 region is kept as DNA, spanning 51 bases read in frame from base 1. The study at large found these results: The authors suggested that the approach could potentially be generalized to other disease states and immunological phenotypes. Compared with the approximately 670-donor mean, donors in an Asian-associated ancestry cluster had fewer N-insertions in productive TCRs, according to a later genetic analysis. In a later analysis, TCR association rates were found to vary across HLA loci, with the most associated TCRs seen for DRB1 alleles and the fewest for HLA-C alleles. The study listed approximately 150 TCR beta chains as associated with cytomegalovirus. V-gene and J-gene trimming of TCR beta chains was associated with a missense DCLRE1C variant in a later genetic analysis, and the association was replicated in an independent cohort. Broadly in line with IMGT annotations, most TCR beta V segments showed up in productive rearrangements about 87% or about 30% of the time in an earlier analysis of roughly 590 of the donors. In a later analysis, several top co-occurrence clusters were reported to appear linked to parvovirus B19, influenza, CMV and Epstein-Barr virus. Some IMGT-functional V segments, including TRBV6-2 and TRBV6-3, could not be told apart with the 87-base-pair reads, so those segments were excluded. Because HLA typing was missing for some donors at each locus, association tests included only the typed subset. The only immune exposure information available for the cohort was CMV serostatus. Linkage disequilibrium might explain the correlated functional status among segregating V segments, but an unknown experimental factor could not be excluded. A further reported finding was that TCR beta sequences accurately predicted the HLA-A and HLA-B alleles for most subjects in the first cohort. In a later analysis, HLA-associated TCR beta chains showed more clonal expansion and lower generation probabilities than non-associated chains that were equally common. A cluster of highly shared sequence variants was judged likely to represent a technical artifact of the sequencing pipeline. Across donors, most TCR sequences were observed very rarely, whereas some public TCRs were present in many individuals. A later analysis found that most CMV-associated TCR beta chains appeared HLA-restricted, with HLA associations seemingly driven largely by CMV exposure. In a later analysis, 15,000 to 20,000 TCR beta sequences were associated with specific HLA alleles at a false discovery rate of 0.05. The earlier analysis of fewer than 750 of the donors excluded some 16 rarely observed V segments, including chromosome 9 orphons, because counts were too low. This cohort had only TCR beta chains sequenced, and the lack of alpha or paired-chain data limited which features could be detected. A few of the identified cytomegalovirus-associated TCR beta chains were confirmed in vitro to be specific for cytomegalovirus antigens. The classifier was reported to diagnose cytomegalovirus status with high specificity and sensitivity in both the original and validation cohorts. Sequencing depth was assumed to be roughly uniform across donors in the presence/absence analyses, though that assumption may not hold. When HLA alleles, especially DR and DQ, strongly co-occurred, TCR associations were difficult to assign to individual alleles.

Concerning this clone: Its binding antigen is unknown. Within one base of it there is no much larger clone, and no base qualities were kept.

Library method: the immunoSEQ multiplex PCR assay. A mixture of 60 forward primers for TCR Vbeta segments and 13 reverse primers for TCR Jbeta segments was used in the multiplex PCR. The CDR3 region of rearranged TCR beta genes was amplified from genomic DNA with a multiplex PCR assay. On the Illumina HiSeq System, the amplified TCR beta libraries were sequenced as 87-base-pair reads. Per the authors' processing: A later analysis counted approximately 74 million unique TCR beta chains across the roughly 700 repertoires, and some 11 million of these chains were shared by at least two donors. Raw reads were error-corrected and collapsed into unique sequences by a nearest-neighbor algorithm in which closely related sequences were merged to remove PCR and sequencing errors. To assign V, D and J gene segments, CDR3 sequences were aligned to IMGT reference sequences. Each retained sequence needed at least a six-nucleotide match to both a V gene segment and a J gene segment. Rearrangements were called productive when the CDR3 lacked stop codons and stayed in frame with V and J; all others were non-productive. CDR3 was defined by IMGT convention, running from the second conserved V-encoded cysteine to the conserved J-encoded phenylalanine. The earlier analysis of a few hundred of the donors excluded any sequence lacking an unambiguous match to a single V gene segment. An earlier analysis of over 450 of the donors classified V segments as functional when productive rearrangements were above 56.7% and as segregating when the standard deviation between donors was above 5%. A statistical classification framework was built to diagnose cytomegalovirus status from the catalog of TCR beta chain sequences. In a later analysis, TCR nucleotide sequences were compared against IMGT/GENE-DB human TR gene sequences so that V and J genes could be assigned. In a later analysis, CDR3 sequences and most-parsimonious VDJ recombination scenarios were assigned using the TCRdist pipeline. In a later analysis, each TCR beta chain was defined by its CDR3 amino acid sequence together with its V-gene family, and reads lacking a unique V-gene family were excluded. A later analysis removed 550 to 700 highly shared, low-generation-probability nucleotide sequences to deal with suspected cross-contamination and a sequencing artifact. In a later analysis, a clonal expansion index was calculated for each public chain from normalized within-repertoire ranks of inferred template counts. In a later analysis, generation probabilities were computed with a VDJ recombination model fitted to out-of-frame rearrangements, and the resulting probabilities were checked against IGoR. Hypergeometric tests were used in a later analysis to score TCR-TCR, TCR-HLA and TCR-CMV co-occurrence, with a repertoire-size bias correction applied to the TCR pairs. To estimate false discovery rates, a later analysis permuted the HLA or CMV assignments 20 times. In a later analysis, co-occurring TCRs were grouped using DBSCAN, with TCRdist sequence similarity added in when clustering inside HLA-allele-positive subsets. Repertoires with fewer than 30,000 or more than 120,000 public chains, plus five repertoires with anomalous nucleotide sharing, were excluded from co-occurrence clustering. TCRdb's version of the immuneACCESS table is confined to in-frame rearrangements and falls short of the full clone set. An unresolved V gene accounts for under half of the shortfall where checked; the remainder is of unknown origin. That table furnishes V, J and clone size, whereas the DNA furnished D and trimming. The sample table shows roughly 63,000 clones, and over 60% are seen once. The biggest ten clones account for around 27% of the sample.

The material sequenced was PBMCs. The sequence was collected from a man between 45 and 60 years old in good health and CMV-seropositive. The V gene is TRBV7-3 and the J gene is TRBJ2-3; 10 middle bases align to TRBD2. The CDR3 reads CASSLTRSGRAGDTQYF. The sequence in DNA is TGTGCCAGCAGCTTAACGAGGAGCGGGAGGGCGGGAGATACGCAGTATTTT.